Given below is one T cell receptor (beta chain) in context. The CDR3 is 16 amino acids. Trimming at V came to 5 bases and at J to 1 base, leaving 9 bases not matched to a gene. Germline V gene data show CDR1 as SNHLY and CDR2 as FYNNEI. The multiple sclerosis control group comprised treatment-naive patients with stable or active relapsing-remitting disease. Isolation of CD8+ and CD4+ T cells was performed negatively, whereas enrichment of TEMRA cells was done by FACS. This record comes from a study of CD8 T cells in Susac syndrome. With random hexamers, reverse transcription was performed on about 0.5 to 1 ug of RNA. Multiplex immunoSEQ PCR targeted 54 Vbeta and 13 Jbeta TCR beta segments. TCRdb reanalysed the immunoSEQ multiplex PCR reads using MiXCR and keeps one entry per CDR3 protein. In the table there are hundreds of thousands of distinct CDR3 sequences, roughly 95% of which are singletons.

This chain connects TRBV2 to TRBJ2-7, with 9 positions matching TRBD1. The sample consisted of CD4+ T cells from PBMCs. The TCR sequence derives from a human donor with multiple sclerosis. In DNA form, the CDR3 reads TGTGCCAGCAGTACTAACAGGGGGCTAAGGTCCTACGAGCAGTACGTC. Encoded protein: CASSTNRGLRSYEQYV.